One T cell receptor beta chain is described in this entry. The data were taken from a study of T cell responses to AZD1222 COVID-19 vaccine. Using immunoSEQ multiplex PCR, the repertoire was profiled, and TCRdb retains in-frame clones only, with some absent. The sample shows more than 150,000 clones, 90% of them seen only once. This CDR3 has 15 amino acids. Germline V gives CDR1 MGHRA, CDR2 YSYEKL. Trimming took 4 bases from V and 1 from J, leaving 13 bases between them. The chain joins TRBV4-1 to TRBJ1-2, with D unresolved. Sequencing was performed on peripheral blood, taken on day 0 of AZD1222 vaccination. The TCR sequence derives from an adult in good health. The CDR3 DNA reads TGCGCCAGCAGCCGCATAGGGCAGATTAACTATGGCTACACCTTC. Its protein product is CASSRIGQINYGYTF.